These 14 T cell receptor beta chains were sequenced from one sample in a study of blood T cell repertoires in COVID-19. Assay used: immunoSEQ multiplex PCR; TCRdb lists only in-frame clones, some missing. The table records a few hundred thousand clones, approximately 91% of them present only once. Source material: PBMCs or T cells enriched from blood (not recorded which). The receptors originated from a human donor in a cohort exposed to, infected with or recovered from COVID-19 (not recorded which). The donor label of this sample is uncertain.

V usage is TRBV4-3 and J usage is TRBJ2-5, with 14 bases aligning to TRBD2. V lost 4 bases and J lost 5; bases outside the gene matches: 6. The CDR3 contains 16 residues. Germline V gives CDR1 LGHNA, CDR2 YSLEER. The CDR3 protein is CASSPTSGGAGETQYF. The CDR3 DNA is TGCGCCAGCAGCCCGACTAGCGGGGGGGCCGGGGAGACCCAGTACTTC.

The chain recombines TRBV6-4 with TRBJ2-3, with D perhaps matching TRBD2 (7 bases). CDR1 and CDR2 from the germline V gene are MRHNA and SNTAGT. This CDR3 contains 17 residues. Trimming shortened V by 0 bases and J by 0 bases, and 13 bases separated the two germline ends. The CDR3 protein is CASSDSPAGASTDTQYF. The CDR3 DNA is TGTGCCAGCAGTGACTCACCGGCGGGGGCGAGCACAGATACGCAGTATTTT.

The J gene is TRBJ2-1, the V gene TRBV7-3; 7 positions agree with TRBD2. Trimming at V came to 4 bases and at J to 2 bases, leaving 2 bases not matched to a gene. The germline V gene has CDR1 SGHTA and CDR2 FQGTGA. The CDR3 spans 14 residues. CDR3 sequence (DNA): TGTGCCAGCAGCTCCCGGGGGGCCTACAATGAGCAGTTCTTC. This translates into CASSSRGAYNEQFF.

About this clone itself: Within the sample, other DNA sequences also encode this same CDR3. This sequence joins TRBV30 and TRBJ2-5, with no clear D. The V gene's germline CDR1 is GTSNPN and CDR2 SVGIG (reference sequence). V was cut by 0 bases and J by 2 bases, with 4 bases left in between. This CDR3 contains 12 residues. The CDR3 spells CAWSVQQETQYF. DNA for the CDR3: TGTGCCTGGAGTGTACAGCAAGAGACCCAGTACTTC.

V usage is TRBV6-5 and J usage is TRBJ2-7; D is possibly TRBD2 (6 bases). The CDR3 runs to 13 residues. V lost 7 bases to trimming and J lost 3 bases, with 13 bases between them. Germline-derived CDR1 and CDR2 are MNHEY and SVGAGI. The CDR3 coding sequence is TGTGCCAGCACTCGCTTGCGGGGCTACGAGCAGTACTTC. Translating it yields CASTRLRGYEQYF.

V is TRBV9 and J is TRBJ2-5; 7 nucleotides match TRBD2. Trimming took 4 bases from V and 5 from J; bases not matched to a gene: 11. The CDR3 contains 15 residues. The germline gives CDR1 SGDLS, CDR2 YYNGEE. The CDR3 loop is CASSPISEGGETQYF. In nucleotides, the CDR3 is TGTGCCAGCAGCCCTATCTCCGAGGGAGGGGAGACCCAGTACTTC.

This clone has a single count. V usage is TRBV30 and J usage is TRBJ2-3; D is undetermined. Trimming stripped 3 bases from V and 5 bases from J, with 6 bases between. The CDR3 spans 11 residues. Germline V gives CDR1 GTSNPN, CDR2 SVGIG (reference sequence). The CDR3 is CAWRSGDTQYF. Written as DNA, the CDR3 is TGTGCCTGGAGATCGGGAGATACGCAGTATTTT.

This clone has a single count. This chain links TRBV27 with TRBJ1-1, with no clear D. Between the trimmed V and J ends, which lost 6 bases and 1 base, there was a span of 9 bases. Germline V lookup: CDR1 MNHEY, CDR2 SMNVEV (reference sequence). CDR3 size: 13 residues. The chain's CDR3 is CASRPRRNTEAFF. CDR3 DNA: TGTGCCAGCAGGCCACGTAGGAACACTGAAGCTTTCTTT.

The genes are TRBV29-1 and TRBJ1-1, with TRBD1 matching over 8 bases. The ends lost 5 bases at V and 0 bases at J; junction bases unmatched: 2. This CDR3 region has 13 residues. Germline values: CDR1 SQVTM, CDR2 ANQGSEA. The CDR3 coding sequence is TGCAGCGTTCGACAGGGGATGAACACTGAAGCTTTCTTT. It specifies CSVRQGMNTEAFF.

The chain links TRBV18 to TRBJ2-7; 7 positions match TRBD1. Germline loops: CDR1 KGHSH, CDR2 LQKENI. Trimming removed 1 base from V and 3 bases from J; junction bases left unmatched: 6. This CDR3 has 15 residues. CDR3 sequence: CASSPRQGVNYEQYF. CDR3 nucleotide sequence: TGTGCCAGCTCACCACGGCAGGGGGTGAACTACGAGCAGTACTTC.

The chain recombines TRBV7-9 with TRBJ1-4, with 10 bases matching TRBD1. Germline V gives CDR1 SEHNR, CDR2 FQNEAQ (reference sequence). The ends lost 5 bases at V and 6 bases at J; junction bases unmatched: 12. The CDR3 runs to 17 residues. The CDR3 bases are TGTGCCAGCAGCCCGGGGCGCGGGACAGGGGCCGATGAAAAACTGTTTTTT. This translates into CASSPGRGTGADEKLFF. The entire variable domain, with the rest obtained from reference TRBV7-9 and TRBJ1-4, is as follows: DTGVSQNPRHKITKRGQNVTFRCDPISEHNRLYWYRQTLGQGPEFLTYFQNEAQLEKSRLLSDRFSAERPKGSFSTLEIQRTEQGDSAMYLCASSPGRGTGADEKLFFGSGTQLSVL.

CDR3 residues: CASSYAVENEQFF. The CDR3 region has the DNA TGTGCCAGCAGTTACGCGGTGGAAAATGAGCAGTTCTTC. The chain is built from TRBV6-2 or TRBV6-3 and TRBJ2-1; D not certain. Germline V gene sequence: CDR1 MNHEY, CDR2 SVGEGT. V lost 2 bases, J lost 7 bases, and 9 bases lay in between. This CDR3 has 13 amino acids.

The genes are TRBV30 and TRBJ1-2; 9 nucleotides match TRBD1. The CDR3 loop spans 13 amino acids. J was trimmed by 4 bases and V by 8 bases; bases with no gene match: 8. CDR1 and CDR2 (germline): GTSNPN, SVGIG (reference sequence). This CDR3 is CAAPGQGSYGYTF. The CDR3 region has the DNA TGTGCCGCCCCGGGACAGGGTTCCTATGGCTACACCTTC.

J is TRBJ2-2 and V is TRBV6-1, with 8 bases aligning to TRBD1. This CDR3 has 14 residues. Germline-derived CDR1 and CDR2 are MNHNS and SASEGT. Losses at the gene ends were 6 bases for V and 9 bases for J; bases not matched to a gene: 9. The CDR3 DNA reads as TGTGCCAGCAGGCGCGGGACAGGCAAATGGGAGCTGTTTTTT. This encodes CASRRGTGKWELFF.